One sample yielded the 19 T cell receptor beta chains listed below, sequenced in a study of cytomegalovirus exposure and HLA in healthy donors. Sequenced by immunoSEQ multiplex PCR; TCRdb stores in-frame clones only, minus some. The sample lists some 54,000 clones; over 75% were seen once. Source material: PBMCs. The receptor set was obtained from a man younger than 35 in good health and CMV-seronegative.

The rearrangement joins TRBV6-6 to TRBJ2-1, with TRBD1 matching 10 bases. The CDR3 sequence is 15 residues long. V lost 4 bases and J lost 5; bases outside the gene matches: 5. Germline values: CDR1 MNHNY, CDR2 SVGAGI (reference sequence). The CDR3 DNA reads TGTGCCAGCAGTTTGTGGGACAGGGGTGACAATGAGCAGTTCTTC. It is translated as CASSLWDRGDNEQFF.

This chain joins TRBV30 and TRBJ2-3, with 8 bases aligning to TRBD1. The CDR3 is 14 residues long. Trimming took 0 bases from V and 1 from J; bases not matched to a gene: 0. Germline values: CDR1 GTSNPN, CDR2 SVGIG (reference sequence). Here the CDR3 reads CAWSVQGGTDTQYF. CDR3 coding DNA: TGTGCCTGGAGTGTACAGGGGGGCACAGATACGCAGTATTTT.

The chain combines TRBV6-1 with TRBJ2-7; no definite D call. The CDR3 has 13 residues. Germline lookup yields CDR1 MNHNS and CDR2 SASEGT. The V end was cut by 1 base, the J end by 0 bases, with 4 bases between. For the CDR3, the DNA is TGTGCCAGCAGTGAAGGTAGCTCCTACGAGCAGTACTTC. Amino acid sequence: CASSEGSSYEQYF.

The rearrangement links TRBV7-9 to TRBJ2-7; maybe TRBD2 (5 bases). There are 12 residues in the CDR3. Trimming removed 3 bases from V and 5 bases from J, with 8 bases in between. In germline, CDR1 is SEHNR, CDR2 FQNEAQ (reference sequence). In nucleotides, the CDR3 is TGTGCCAGCAGCTTTTTCGGGAACGAGCAGTACTTC. It encodes CASSFFGNEQYF.

J is TRBJ1-1 and V is TRBV6-1, with 8 positions matching TRBD1. J gave up 11 bases and V 7 bases, and 9 bases lay outside the gene matches. The CDR3 has 12 amino acids. Germline CDR1 reads MNHNS; CDR2 reads SASEGT. Here the CDR3 DNA reads TGTGCCAGCACCCTCCAGGGGGCGACTGCTTTCTTT. This gives the protein CASTLQGATAFF.

Comment on this clone: At one end, the junction sequence differs from germline, possibly due to a read error. The chain combines TRBV6-5 with TRBJ1-2; TRBD1 matches at 8 bases. Germline assignment: CDR1 MNHEY and CDR2 SVGAGI. The CDR3 spans 12 residues. CDR3 sequence: CASSSGQGGTDF. DNA of the CDR3: TGTGCCAGCAGTTCCGGACAGGGAGGAACCGACTTC.

This chain connects TRBV13 to TRBJ2-1; TRBD2 matches at 13 bases. The germline V gene encodes CDR1 PRHDT and CDR2 FYEKMQ (reference sequence). The CDR3 contains 16 residues. J was trimmed by 4 bases and V by 5 bases; bases with no gene match: 5. As DNA, the CDR3 is TGTGCCAGCAGCACCGGGACTAGCGGGATATACAATGAGCAGTTCTTC. Its protein product is CASSTGTSGIYNEQFF.

The chain carries TRBV19 and TRBJ2-1; 9 bases align to TRBD2. CDR3 length equals 15 residues. In germline, CDR1 is LNHDA, CDR2 SQIVND (reference sequence). Losses at the gene ends were 3 bases for V and 2 bases for J; bases not matched to a gene: 2. The CDR3 DNA reads as TGTGCCAGTAGTATCGCTAGCGGGGCCTACAATGAGCAGTTCTTC. This sequence encodes CASSIASGAYNEQFF.

This chain joins TRBV5-1 and TRBJ2-5; 7 bases are shared with TRBD2. CDR3 size: 15 residues. Trimming removed 4 bases from V and 5 bases from J; junction bases left unmatched: 11. The germline gives CDR1 SGHRS, CDR2 YFSETQ. CDR3 nucleotides: TGCGCCAGCAGCGCCGGAAATCGGGGAGGGGAGACCCAGTACTTC. Its translation is CASSAGNRGGETQYF.

The chain is built from TRBV27 and TRBJ2-1; 12 bases agree with TRBD2. CDR1 MNHEY and CDR2 SMNVEV come from the germline V gene (reference sequence). CDR3 length: 18 residues. V was clipped by 5 bases and J by 5 bases; unmatched bases: 13. The CDR3 sequence: CASSNPTSGSGYNNEQFF. CDR3 nucleotides: TGTGCCAGCAGTAATCCGACTAGCGGGAGTGGGTATAACAATGAGCAGTTCTTC.

The genes are TRBV2 and TRBJ1-2; D remains ambiguous. Between the trimmed V and J ends, which lost 6 bases and 3 bases, there was a span of 14 bases. Germline CDR1 SNHLY, CDR2 FYNNEI. This CDR3 is 14 amino acids long. The CDR3 DNA follows: TGTGCCAGCAGCCCGGGAAGGGAAGACTATGGCTACACCTTC. Its protein product is CASSPGREDYGYTF. The full variable domain, with the rest looked up from reference TRBV2 and TRBJ1-2, is EPEVTQTPSHQVTQMGQEVILRCVPISNHLYFYWYRQILGQKVEFLVSFYNNEISEKSEIFDDQFSVERPDGSNFTLKIRSTKLEDSAMYFCASSPGREDYGYTFGSGTRLTVV.

This clone turned up a few times. This sequence joins TRBV7-6 and TRBJ1-1, with 9 bases fitting TRBD1. V was pared by 5 bases and J by 1 base, with 5 bases of the junction left unmatched. Germline V gene data show CDR1 as SGHVS and CDR2 as FNYEAQ. This CDR3 is 15 amino acids long. CDR3 sequence (DNA): TGTGCCAGCAGCAAAACAGGGGGCAGGAACACTGAAGCTTTCTTT. It codes for CASSKTGGRNTEAFF.

V gene TRBV28 combines with J gene TRBJ1-4; D not certain. Looked up from germline, CDR1 is MDHEN and CDR2 is SYDVKM. V was pared by 3 bases and J by 7 bases, with 12 bases between. The CDR3 is made up of 14 amino acids. CDR3 coding DNA: TGTGCCAGCAGTTTTTACACGGAGGTTGAAAAACTGTTTTTT. It codes for CASSFYTEVEKLFF.

This sequence joins TRBV19 and TRBJ1-5; possible D gene TRBD1, 6 bases. Germline V lookup: CDR1 LNHDA, CDR2 SQIVND (reference sequence). This CDR3 spans 12 amino acids. V was clipped by 8 bases and J by 7 bases, with 12 bases between them. The CDR3 reads CASSGAGQPQHF. DNA of the CDR3: TGTGCCAGTTCAGGGGCCGGGCAGCCCCAGCATTTT.

The V gene is TRBV28, the J gene TRBJ2-1; 14 bases are a match to TRBD2. The CDR3 is made up of 16 amino acids. V was pared by 6 bases and J by 5 bases, with 6 bases of the junction left unmatched. Germline V lookup: CDR1 MDHEN, CDR2 SYDVKM. Written as DNA, the CDR3 is TGTGCCAGCAGCTACCCGGGACTAGCGGGAGACAATGAGCAGTTCTTC. Translating it yields CASSYPGLAGDNEQFF.

The V gene is TRBV7-9, the J gene TRBJ1-4, with 7 positions matching TRBD1. Trimming at V came to 5 bases and at J to 7 bases, leaving 4 bases not matched to a gene. Germline CDR1 SEHNR, CDR2 FQNEAQ (reference sequence). The CDR3 spans 13 residues. The CDR3 bases are TGTGCCAGCAGCCCCCGGACAGGTGAAAAACTGTTTTTT. It yields the protein CASSPRTGEKLFF. The whole variable domain, filled in from reference TRBV7-9 and TRBJ1-4, reads DTGVSQNPRHKITKRGQNVTFRCDPISEHNRLYWYRQTLGQGPEFLTYFQNEAQLEKSRLLSDRFSAERPKGSFSTLEIQRTEQGDSAMYLCASSPRTGEKLFFGSGTQLSVL.

The chain couples TRBV5-1 to TRBJ2-3; a weak D match, TRBD2 (5 bases). From germline, CDR1 is SGHRS and CDR2 YFSETQ. The CDR3 runs 14 residues. With 7 bases removed from V and 3 bases from J, the gap between germline ends came to 15 bases. The CDR3 is CASSGSGGTDTQYF. The CDR3 nucleotides are TGCGCCAGCTCGGGCTCCGGCGGGACAGATACGCAGTATTTT.

V and J are TRBV29-1 and TRBJ2-7; TRBD1 matches 10 bases. The CDR3 totals 13 residues. Germline lookup yields CDR1 SQVTM and CDR2 ANQGSEA. J lost 6 bases, V lost 6 bases, and 8 bases had no gene match. The CDR3 here is CSVNGQGVSEQYF. CDR3 DNA: TGCAGCGTCAATGGACAGGGGGTAAGCGAGCAGTACTTC.

CDR3 loop: CASRRQSGDTQYF. As DNA, the CDR3 is TGTGCCAGCAGGAGGCAGTCGGGAGATACGCAGTATTTT. The chain uses TRBV28 and TRBJ2-3, with unresolved D. CDR3 size: 13 residues. Trimming stripped 6 bases from V and 5 bases from J, with 12 bases between. CDR1 MDHEN and CDR2 SYDVKM come from the germline V gene.